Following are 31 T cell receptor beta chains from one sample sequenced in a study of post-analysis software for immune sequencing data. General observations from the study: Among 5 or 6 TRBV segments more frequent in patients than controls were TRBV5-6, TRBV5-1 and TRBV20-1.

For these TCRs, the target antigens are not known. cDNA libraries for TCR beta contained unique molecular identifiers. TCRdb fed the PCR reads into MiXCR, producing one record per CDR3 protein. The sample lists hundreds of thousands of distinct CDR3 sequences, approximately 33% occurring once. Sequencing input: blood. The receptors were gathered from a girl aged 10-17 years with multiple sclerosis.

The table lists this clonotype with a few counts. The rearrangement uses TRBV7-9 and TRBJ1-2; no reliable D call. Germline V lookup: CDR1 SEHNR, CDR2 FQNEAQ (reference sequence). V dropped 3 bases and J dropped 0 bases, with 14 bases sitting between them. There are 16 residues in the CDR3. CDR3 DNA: TGTGCCAGCAGCTTCCCCTTCGGGGTCGCTAACTATGGCTACACCTTC. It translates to CASSFPFGVANYGYTF.

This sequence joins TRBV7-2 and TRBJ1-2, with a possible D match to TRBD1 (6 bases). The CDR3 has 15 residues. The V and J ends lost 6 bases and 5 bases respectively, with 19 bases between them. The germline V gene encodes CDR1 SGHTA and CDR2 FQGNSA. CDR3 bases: TGTGCCAGCAGACATCCAGGACAGTGGGGATATGGCTACACCTTC. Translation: CASRHPGQWGYGYTF.

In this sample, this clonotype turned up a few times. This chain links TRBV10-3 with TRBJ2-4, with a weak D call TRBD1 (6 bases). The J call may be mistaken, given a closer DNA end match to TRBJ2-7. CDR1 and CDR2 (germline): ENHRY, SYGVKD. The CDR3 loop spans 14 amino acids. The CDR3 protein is CAISPTGSPHEQYF. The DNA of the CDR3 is TGTGCCATCAGTCCGACAGGATCCCCCCACGAGCAGTACTTC.

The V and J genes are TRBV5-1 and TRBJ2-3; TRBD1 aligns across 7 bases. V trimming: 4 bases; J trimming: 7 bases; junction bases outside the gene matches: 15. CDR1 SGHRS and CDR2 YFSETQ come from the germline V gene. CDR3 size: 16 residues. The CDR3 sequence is CASSVTPGQRINTQYF. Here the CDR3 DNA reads TGCGCCAGCAGCGTAACTCCGGGACAGCGGATAAATACGCAGTATTTT.

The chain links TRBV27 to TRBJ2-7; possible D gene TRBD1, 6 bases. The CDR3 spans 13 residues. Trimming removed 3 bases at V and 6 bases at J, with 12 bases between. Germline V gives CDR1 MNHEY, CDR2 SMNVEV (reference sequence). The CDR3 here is CASSFRPGVEQYF. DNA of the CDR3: TGTGCCAGCAGTTTTAGACCAGGGGTCGAGCAGTACTTC.

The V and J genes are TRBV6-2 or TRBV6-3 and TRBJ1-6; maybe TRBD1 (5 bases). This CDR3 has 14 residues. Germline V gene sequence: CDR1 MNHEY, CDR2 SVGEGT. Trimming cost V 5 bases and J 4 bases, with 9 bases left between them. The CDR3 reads CASSLEGYNSPLHF. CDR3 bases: TGTGCCAGCAGTCTCGAGGGGTATAATTCACCCCTCCACTTT.

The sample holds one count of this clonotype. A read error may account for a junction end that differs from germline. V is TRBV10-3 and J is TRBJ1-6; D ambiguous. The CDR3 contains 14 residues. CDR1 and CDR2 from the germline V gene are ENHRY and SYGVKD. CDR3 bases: TGTGCCACCAGTGAGTCCGGAGAGGATTCACCCCTCCACTTT. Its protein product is CATSESGEDSPLHF.

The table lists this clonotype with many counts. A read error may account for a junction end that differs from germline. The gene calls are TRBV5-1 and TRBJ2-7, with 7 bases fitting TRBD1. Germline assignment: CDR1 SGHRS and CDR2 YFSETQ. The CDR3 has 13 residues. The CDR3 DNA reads TGTGCCAGCAGCTTAACAGGGGCCTACGAGCAGTACTTC. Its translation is CASSLTGAYEQYF.

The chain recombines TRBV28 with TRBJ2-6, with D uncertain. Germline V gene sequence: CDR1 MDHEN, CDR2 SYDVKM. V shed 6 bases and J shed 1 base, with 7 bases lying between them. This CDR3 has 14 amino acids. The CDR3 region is CASSRISGANVLTF. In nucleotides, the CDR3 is TGTGCCAGCAGCCGAATTTCTGGGGCCAACGTCCTGACTTTC.

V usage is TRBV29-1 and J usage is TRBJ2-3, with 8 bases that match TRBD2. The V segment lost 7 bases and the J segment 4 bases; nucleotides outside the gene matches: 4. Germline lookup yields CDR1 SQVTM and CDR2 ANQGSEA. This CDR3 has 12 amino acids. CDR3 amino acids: CSASTSADTQYF. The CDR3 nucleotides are TGCAGCGCCTCGACTAGCGCAGATACGCAGTATTTT.

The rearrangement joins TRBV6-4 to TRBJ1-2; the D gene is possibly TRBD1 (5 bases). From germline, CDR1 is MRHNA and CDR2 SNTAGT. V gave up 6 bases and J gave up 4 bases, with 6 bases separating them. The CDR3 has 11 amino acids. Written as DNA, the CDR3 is TGTGCCAGCAGAGGGGTCTATGGCTACACCTTC. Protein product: CASRGVYGYTF.

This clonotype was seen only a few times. In DNA form, the CDR3 reads TGTGCCAGCAGTTTAGGGTGGGCAAACAATGAGCAGTTCTTC. Translating gives CASSLGWANNEQFF. This chain uses TRBV12-3 or TRBV12-4 with TRBJ2-1; D is ambiguous. The CDR3 has 14 amino acids. Trimming removed 1 base at V and 5 bases at J, with 9 bases between.

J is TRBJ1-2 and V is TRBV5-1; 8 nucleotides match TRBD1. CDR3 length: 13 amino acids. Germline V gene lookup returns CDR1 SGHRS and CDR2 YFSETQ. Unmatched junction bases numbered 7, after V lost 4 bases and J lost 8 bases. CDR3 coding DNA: TGCGCCAGCAGCCGGACAGGGTCGGGGGGCTACACCTTC. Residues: CASSRTGSGGYTF.

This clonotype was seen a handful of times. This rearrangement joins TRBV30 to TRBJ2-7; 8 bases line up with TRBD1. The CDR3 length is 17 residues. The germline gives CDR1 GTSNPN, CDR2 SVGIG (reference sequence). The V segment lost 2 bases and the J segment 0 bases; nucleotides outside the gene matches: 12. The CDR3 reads CAWSPPGQGGRSYEQYF. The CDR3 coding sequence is TGTGCCTGGAGTCCCCCTGGACAGGGCGGTCGCTCCTACGAGCAGTACTTC. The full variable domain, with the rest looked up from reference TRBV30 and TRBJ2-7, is SQTIHQWPATLVQPVGSPLSLECTVEGTSNPNLYWYRQAAGRGLQLLFYSVGIGQISSEVPQNLSASRPQDRQFILSSKKLLLSDSGFYLCAWSPPGQGGRSYEQYFGPGTRLTVT.

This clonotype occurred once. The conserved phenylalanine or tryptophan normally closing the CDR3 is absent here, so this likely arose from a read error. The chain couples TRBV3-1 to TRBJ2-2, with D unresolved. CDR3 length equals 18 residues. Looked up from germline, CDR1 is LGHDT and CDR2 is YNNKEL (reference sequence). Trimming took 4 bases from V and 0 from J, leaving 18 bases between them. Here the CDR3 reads CASSPLLDGFTNTGELFL. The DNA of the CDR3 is TGTGCCAGCAGCCCCCTACTGGACGGATTCACGAACACCGGGGAGCTGTTTTTG.

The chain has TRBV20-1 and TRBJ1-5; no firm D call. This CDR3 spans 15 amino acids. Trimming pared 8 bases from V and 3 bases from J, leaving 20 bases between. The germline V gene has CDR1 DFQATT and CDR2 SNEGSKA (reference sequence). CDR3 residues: CSTRRAGEINQPQHF. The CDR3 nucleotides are TGCAGTACAAGAAGGGCAGGTGAAATCAATCAGCCCCAGCATTTT.

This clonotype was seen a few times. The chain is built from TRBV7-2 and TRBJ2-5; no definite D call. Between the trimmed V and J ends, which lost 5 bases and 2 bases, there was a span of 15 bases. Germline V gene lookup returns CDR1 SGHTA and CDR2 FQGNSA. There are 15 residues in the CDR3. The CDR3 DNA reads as TGTGCCAGCAGCCCCCCTGGGTCCAAACAAGAGACCCAGTACTTC. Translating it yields CASSPPGSKQETQYF.

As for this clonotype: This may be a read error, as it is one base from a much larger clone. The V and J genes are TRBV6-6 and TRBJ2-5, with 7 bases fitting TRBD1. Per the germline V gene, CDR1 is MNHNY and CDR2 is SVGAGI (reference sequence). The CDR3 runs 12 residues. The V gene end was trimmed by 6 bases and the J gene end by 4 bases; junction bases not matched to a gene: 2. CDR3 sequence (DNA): TGTGCCAGCAGCCACAGGGGAGAGACCCAGTACTTC. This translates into CASSHRGETQYF.

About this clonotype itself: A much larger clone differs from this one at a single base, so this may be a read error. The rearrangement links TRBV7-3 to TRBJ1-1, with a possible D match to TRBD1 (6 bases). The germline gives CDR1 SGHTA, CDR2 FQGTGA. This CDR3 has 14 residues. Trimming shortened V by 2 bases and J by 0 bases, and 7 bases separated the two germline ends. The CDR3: CASSLEGVNTEAFF. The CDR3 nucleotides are TGTGCCAGCAGCTTAGAGGGGGTGAACACTGAAGCTTTCTTT.

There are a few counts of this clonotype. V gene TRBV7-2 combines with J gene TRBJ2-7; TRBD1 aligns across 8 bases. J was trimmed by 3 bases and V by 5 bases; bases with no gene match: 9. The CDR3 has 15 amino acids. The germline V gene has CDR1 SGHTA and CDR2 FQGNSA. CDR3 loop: CASSPITGGGYEQYF. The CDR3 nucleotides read TGTGCCAGCAGCCCCATCACAGGGGGTGGCTACGAGCAGTACTTC.

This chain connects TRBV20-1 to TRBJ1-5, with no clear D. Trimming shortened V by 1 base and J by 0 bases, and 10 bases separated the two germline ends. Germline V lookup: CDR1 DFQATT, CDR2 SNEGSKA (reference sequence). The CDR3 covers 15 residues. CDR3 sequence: CSARVVSNSNQPQHF. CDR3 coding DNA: TGCAGTGCTAGAGTAGTGTCGAATAGCAATCAGCCCCAGCATTTT.

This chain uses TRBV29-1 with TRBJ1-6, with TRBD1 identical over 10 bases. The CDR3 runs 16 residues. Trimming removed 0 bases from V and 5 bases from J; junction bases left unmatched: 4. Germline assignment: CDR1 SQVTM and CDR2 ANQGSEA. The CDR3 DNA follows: TGCAGCGTTGAAGATCTTGGGACAGGGGATAATTCACCCCTCCACTTT. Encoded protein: CSVEDLGTGDNSPLHF.

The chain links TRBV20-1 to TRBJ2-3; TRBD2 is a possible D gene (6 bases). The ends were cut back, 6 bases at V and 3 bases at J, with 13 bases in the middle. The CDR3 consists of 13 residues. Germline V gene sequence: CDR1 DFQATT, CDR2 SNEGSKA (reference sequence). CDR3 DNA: TGCAGTGCCCCGGGCGGGGAAACAGATACGCAGTATTTT. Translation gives CSAPGGETDTQYF.

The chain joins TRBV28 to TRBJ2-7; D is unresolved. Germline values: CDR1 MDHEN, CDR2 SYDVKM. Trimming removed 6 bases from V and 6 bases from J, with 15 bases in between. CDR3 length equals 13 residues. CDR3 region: CASRDRLRSEQYF. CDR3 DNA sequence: TGTGCCAGCAGGGACCGCCTGCGGTCCGAGCAGTACTTC.

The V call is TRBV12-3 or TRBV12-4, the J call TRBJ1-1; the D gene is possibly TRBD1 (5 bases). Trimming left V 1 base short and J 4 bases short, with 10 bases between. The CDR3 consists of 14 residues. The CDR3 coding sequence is TGTGCCAGCAGTTTAGAAAGGGGCTTCACTGAAGCTTTCTTT. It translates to CASSLERGFTEAFF.

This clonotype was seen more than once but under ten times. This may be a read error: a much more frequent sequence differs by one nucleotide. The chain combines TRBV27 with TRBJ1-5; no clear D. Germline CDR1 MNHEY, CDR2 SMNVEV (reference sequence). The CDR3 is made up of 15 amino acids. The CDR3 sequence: CASSLSYGKGQPLHF. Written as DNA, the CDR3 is TGTGCCAGCAGTTTATCGTACGGGAAAGGGCAGCCCCTGCATTTT.

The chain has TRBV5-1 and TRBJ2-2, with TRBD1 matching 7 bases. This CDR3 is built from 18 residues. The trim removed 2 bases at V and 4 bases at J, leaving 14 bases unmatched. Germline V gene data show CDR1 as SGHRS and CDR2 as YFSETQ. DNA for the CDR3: TGCGCCAGCAGCTTTAAGGGGGCGCCAGGACTCGCCACCGGGGAGCTGTTTTTT. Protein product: CASSFKGAPGLATGELFF.

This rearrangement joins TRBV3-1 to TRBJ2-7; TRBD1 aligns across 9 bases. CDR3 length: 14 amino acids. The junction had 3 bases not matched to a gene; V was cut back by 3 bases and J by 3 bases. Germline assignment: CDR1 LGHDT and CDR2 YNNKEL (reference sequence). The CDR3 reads CASSHMGQGYEQYF. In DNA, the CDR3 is TGTGCCAGCAGCCATATGGGACAGGGCTACGAGCAGTACTTC.

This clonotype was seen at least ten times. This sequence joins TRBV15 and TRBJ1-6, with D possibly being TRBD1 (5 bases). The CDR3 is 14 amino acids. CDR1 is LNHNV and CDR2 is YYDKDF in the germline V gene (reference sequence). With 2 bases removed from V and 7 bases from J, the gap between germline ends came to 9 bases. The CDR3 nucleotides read TGTGCCACCAGCAGAAAGCAGGGCAATTCACCCCTCCACTTT. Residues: CATSRKQGNSPLHF.

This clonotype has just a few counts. CDR3 in DNA: TGTGCCAGCAGTCCCTCATTCATCGGGACAGCTAGCAATCAGCCCCAGCATTTT. Translating gives CASSPSFIGTASNQPQHF. The rearrangement links TRBV6-1 to TRBJ1-5; TRBD1 aligns across 7 bases. Germline V CDR1 and CDR2: MNHNS, SASEGT. The junction had 13 bases not matched to a gene; V was cut back by 5 bases and J by 0 bases. This CDR3 has 18 amino acids.

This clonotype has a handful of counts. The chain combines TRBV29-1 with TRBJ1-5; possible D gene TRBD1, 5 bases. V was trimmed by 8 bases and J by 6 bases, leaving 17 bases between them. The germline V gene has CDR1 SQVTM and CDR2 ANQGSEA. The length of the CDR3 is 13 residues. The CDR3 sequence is CSYIAGTGQPQHF. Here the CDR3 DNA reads TGCAGCTACATCGCGGGGACGGGTCAGCCCCAGCATTTT.